Listed below are T cell receptor beta chains from one sample, sequenced in a study of cytomegalovirus exposure and HLA in healthy donors. Sequencing was performed with immunoSEQ multiplex PCR; in TCRdb, only in-frame clones are kept and a portion is missing. This sample has about 200,000 clones, with around four fifths found just once. Sequenced input: PBMCs. These receptors came from a man aged 45-65 years in good health and CMV-seronegative. Both conserved end residues are trimmed from each CDR3.

v_gene,j_gene,CDR3aa
TRBV7-7,TRBJ2-7,ASSPGQGTLGEQY
TRBV28,TRBJ1-5,ASSRYQGPSNQPQH
TRBV9,TRBJ2-1,ASSVLGVGEQF
TRBV29-1,TRBJ2-2,SVVWGGKNTGELF
TRBV28,TRBJ2-5,ASSYGTSGRSETQY
TRBV5-4,TRBJ2-5,ASSPSGETQY
TRBV7-9,TRBJ2-1,ASSPGGGRGPSLYNEQF
TRBV9,TRBJ2-3,ASSVDPLAGLSTDTQY
TRBV5-6,TRBJ2-6,ASSSLPSGANVLT
TRBV6-1,TRBJ2-7,ASSVLAGVTYEQY
TRBV10-3,TRBJ1-2,AISESQGYNYGYT
TRBV10-1,TRBJ2-6,ASSESTGGANVLT
TRBV28,TRBJ2-1,ASSRPGLAGRNYNEQF
TRBV27,TRBJ2-4,ASSPRPGKNIQY
TRBV6-6,TRBJ1-2,ASSYQPDSNGYT
TRBV5-4,TRBJ2-5,ASSLAAGAVSETQY
TRBV5-8,TRBJ1-1,ASRWDRLNTEAF
TRBV28,TRBJ2-3,ASGRSTDTQY
TRBV6-5,-,ASKTSDDYEQY
TRBV29-1,TRBJ2-7,SARGVYEQY
TRBV7-3,TRBJ2-1,ASSGGTASSYNEQF
TRBV29-1,TRBJ2-1,SQGTSGRVGEQF
TRBV5-5,TRBJ2-7,ASRGPGTGPLYEQY
TRBV2,TRBJ1-1,ASIEVNTEAF